What follows is one T cell receptor (beta chain) and its context. Its target is not known. This entry comes from a study of graft-versus-host responses after intestinal transplantation. The method was immunoSEQ multiplex PCR; TCRdb's version includes in-frame clones alone and lacks a portion of them. The sample has about 26,000 clones; 82% are singletons. The CDR3 is made up of 15 amino acids. The V segment lost 0 bases and the J segment 4 bases; nucleotides outside the gene matches: 4. The germline V gene has CDR1 ENHRY and CDR2 SYGVKD. The rearrangement links TRBV10-3 to TRBJ1-2; 8 bases fit TRBD1. The clonotype originates from a human donor who received an intestinal transplant. The sequencing here drew on unstimulated CD4+ T cells sorted from spleen or lymph node cells, taken before intestinal transplant. CDR3 loop: CAISESLTGVYGYTF. CDR3 nucleotides: TGTGCCATCAGTGAGTCTCTGACAGGGGTCTATGGCTACACCTTC.